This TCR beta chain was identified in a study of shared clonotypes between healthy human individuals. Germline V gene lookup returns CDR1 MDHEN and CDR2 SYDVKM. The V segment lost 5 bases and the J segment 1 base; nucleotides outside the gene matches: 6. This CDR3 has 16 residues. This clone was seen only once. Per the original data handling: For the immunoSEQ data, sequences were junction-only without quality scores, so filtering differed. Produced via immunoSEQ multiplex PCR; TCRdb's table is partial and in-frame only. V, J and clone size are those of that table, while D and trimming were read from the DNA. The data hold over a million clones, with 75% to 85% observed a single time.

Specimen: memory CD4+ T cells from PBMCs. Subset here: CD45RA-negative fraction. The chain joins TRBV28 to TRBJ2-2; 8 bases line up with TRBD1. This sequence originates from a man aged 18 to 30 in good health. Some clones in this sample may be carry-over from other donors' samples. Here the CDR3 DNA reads TGTGCCAGCAGTCCGTCCGGGACAGGGAACACCGGGGAGCTGTTTTTT. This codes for CASSPSGTGNTGELFF.